This note documents a single TCR beta chain sequence. The sample comes from a study of cytomegalovirus exposure and HLA in healthy donors. This CDR3 spans 15 amino acids. Unmatched junction bases numbered 6, after V lost 1 base and J lost 4 bases. Germline V gene lookup returns CDR1 SGHVS and CDR2 FNYEAQ. The PCR employed 60 Vbeta primers together with 13 Jbeta primers. Generated by immunoSEQ multiplex PCR, the TCRdb table keeps only in-frame clones and is missing some. The table has approximately 200,000 clones, 60% to 80% seen once. Sample: PBMCs. The clonotype originates from a young woman in good health and CMV-seropositive. This chain joins TRBV7-6 and TRBJ2-7; 8 bases are shared with TRBD2. The CDR3 spells CASSLESSGPYEQYF. CDR3 nucleotides: TGTGCCAGCAGCTTAGAATCTAGCGGGCCATACGAGCAGTACTTC.